A selection of T cell receptor beta chains follows, all from one sample in a study of vaccination effects on CD4 cells after COVID-19. Their recognized antigens are unknown. Here immunoSEQ multiplex PCR was the method, and the copy in TCRdb shows in-frame clones only, minus some. The repertoire includes approximately 25,000 clones, about 83% of them detected once, and approximately 1.5% sits in the top ten. This material consisted of CD4+ T cells from PBMCs cultured with HCoV-NL63 spike peptides, taken after COVID-19 vaccination. These receptors were taken from a human donor who received a COVID-19 vaccine. Some clones in this sample may be carry-over from other donors' samples. Both conserved end residues are part of each CDR3.

V gene	J gene	CDR3 protein
TRBV5-6	TRBJ1-2	CASSLGGFGYTF
TRBV27	TRBJ2-6	CASSLFPGSGANVLTF
TRBV6-1	TRBJ1-5	CASSEGGVRNQPQHF
TRBV28	TRBJ1-1	CASSPRTGARTEAFF
TRBV30	TRBJ1-5	CAWSEPYQPQHF
TRBV7-3	TRBJ2-1	CASSPSGGQGEQFF
TRBV6-2/TRBV6-3	TRBJ1-5	CASSYGDTQPQHF
TRBV7-2	TRBJ2-1	CASSPRWGNLGNEQFF
TRBV7-9	TRBJ1-1	CASSLVLRNTEAFF
TRBV28	TRBJ2-3	CASSAGHTSTDTQYF
TRBV3-1/TRBV3-2	TRBJ2-3	CASSQGTINTDTQYF
TRBV11-2	TRBJ2-2	CASSQEPGTTGELFF
TRBV19	TRBJ2-5	CASKPGGYLIEETQYF
TRBV2	TRBJ1-2	CASSVTGTNYGYTF
TRBV7-3	TRBJ2-6	CASSPGPSAGANVLTF
TRBV28	TRBJ1-6	CASSLGRGSSPLHF
TRBV5-4	TRBJ1-1	CASSFGQLNTEAFF
TRBV6-2/TRBV6-3	TRBJ2-4	CASSYRQGVKNIQYF
TRBV20-1	TRBJ2-4	CSASRQGGNIQYF
TRBV4-3	TRBJ1-4	CASSQDHRATEKLFF
TRBV19	TRBJ2-1	CASKMDRGSYNEQFF
TRBV7-3	TRBJ2-6	CASSLVFGSGANVLTF
TRBV4-1	TRBJ2-6	CASSQLDMIPSGANVLTF
TRBV7-2	TRBJ2-1	CASSLPPHNEQFF
TRBV18	TRBJ1-2	CASSPTTGEVNYGYTF
TRBV11-2	TRBJ1-5	CASSLGAQLNQPQHF
TRBV4-1	TRBJ1-4	CASSRQGNEKLFF
TRBV4-1	TRBJ2-2	CASSQRGPNTGELFF
TRBV6-5	TRBJ2-1	CASSYDDNEQFF
TRBV5-1	TRBJ2-5	CASSSWTDTMGTQYF
TRBV19	TRBJ1-6	CASSTKTGGNSPLHF
TRBV5-5	TRBJ1-3	CASSLADEPNSGNTIYF
TRBV5-1	TRBJ1-1	CASSRHGTALNTEAFF
TRBV5-5	TRBJ2-2	CASSLRDPLNTGELFF
TRBV6-5	TRBJ1-1	CARPPAAEAFF
TRBV29-1	TRBJ1-3	CSVGEGALRGNTIYF
TRBV2	TRBJ1-5	CASRAGTGNHASNQPQHF
TRBV30	TRBJ2-1	CAWSVVQGHEQFF
TRBV10-3	TRBJ1-2	CAISESAGQDYGYTF
TRBV5-1	TRBJ1-2	CASSLAFSGQGDGGYTF
TRBV11-1	TRBJ2-1	CASSYTGNNEQFF
TRBV5-1	TRBJ1-3	CASSRTGDSGNTIYF
TRBV27	TRBJ2-5	CASSKSGGRWETQYF
TRBV6-5	TRBJ2-5	CASRSLQETQYF
TRBV10-3	TRBJ2-4	CAIKTAGENIQYF
TRBV18	TRBJ1-2	CASSPLDSYGYTF
TRBV28	TRBJ1-1	CASSLALMDTEAFF
TRBV18	TRBJ1-2	CASSPLRAEGYTF
TRBV3-1/TRBV3-2	TRBJ2-5	CASSRRDRKETQYF